This T cell receptor beta chain was captured by sequencing in a study of cytomegalovirus exposure and HLA in healthy donors. Produced via immunoSEQ multiplex PCR; TCRdb's table is partial and in-frame only. Counted here are 250,000 to 350,000 clones, 70% to 90% occurring once; the ten biggest clones make up roughly 0.96%. The CDR3 length is 12 residues. Germline V lookup: CDR1 MRHNA, CDR2 SNTAGT. Trimming removed 2 bases at V and 3 bases at J, with 2 bases between. The V gene is TRBV6-4, the J gene TRBJ2-1; no firm D call. The sequence came from a man under 40 in good health and CMV-seronegative. Material for sequencing was PBMCs. The CDR3 DNA reads as TGTGCCAGCAGTGACCTCTACAATGAGCAGTTCTTC. Translated: CASSDLYNEQFF.